This TCR beta chain came from a study of blood T cell repertoires in COVID-19. Study summary: The origin of the acute and convalescent COVID-19 samples was the United States, Italy and Spain.

Original analysis: Estimation of nucleated cell counts was performed using reference gene primer amplification. Using immunoSEQ multiplex PCR, the repertoire was profiled, and TCRdb retains in-frame clones only, with some absent. V and J calls and clone size are given by that table; D and trimming were obtained from the DNA. The sample shows 180,000 or so clones, more than 75% of them seen only once. CDR3 length equals 12 residues. V was pared by 3 bases and J by 5 bases, with 10 bases between. Germline assignment: CDR1 GTSNPN and CDR2 SVGIG (reference sequence). The receptor's source is a middle-aged man with active or convalescent COVID-19. The sample was peripheral blood. The chain links TRBV30 to TRBJ1-2, with D possibly TRBD1 on 6 matching bases. The CDR3 sequence is CAWRAGVYGYTF. The CDR3 DNA reads TGTGCCTGGAGGGCAGGGGTGTATGGCTACACCTTC.